One and the same sample provided the 14 T cell receptor beta chains below, sequenced in a study of regulatory T cells in long-lasting Graves disease. Specified time point: newly diagnosed GD, antithyroid drugs for less than 3 months. The authors made the TCR library using RNA they extracted from PBMCs. The authors built TCR beta libraries using iRepertoire HTBI primers and Arm-PCR of CDR3 regions. TCRdb reprocessed the multiplex PCR reads via MiXCR and lists one record per CDR3 protein. The sample has some 410,000 distinct CDR3 sequences; about a sixth are singletons. The data also belong to a second study, concerning T cells in Graves' hyperthyroidism and ophthalmopathy.

The sequenced sample was peripheral blood mononuclear cells (PBMCs), obtained at new diagnosis, from a patient treated with antithyroid drugs. The receptor set was obtained from a woman aged 25 to 45 with Graves disease.

This clonotype was seen a few times. DNA for the CDR3: TGCAGTGCCAGGACGGAGTTCTACGAGCAGTACTTC. As protein: CSARTEFYEQYF. The chain couples TRBV20-1 to TRBJ2-7; D unresolved. Looked up from germline, CDR1 is DFQATT and CDR2 is SNEGSKA (reference sequence). The CDR3 is 12 residues long. Deletions cut 6 bases from V and 3 bases from J, with 12 bases between.

This clonotype was picked up many times. The rearrangement joins TRBV20-1 to TRBJ2-4; D is undetermined. The CDR3 length is 12 residues. The germline V gene has CDR1 DFQATT and CDR2 SNEGSKA (reference sequence). Trimming pared 5 bases from V and 6 bases from J, leaving 11 bases between. The CDR3 region has the DNA TGCAGTGCTGTCCCTACCCCAAACATTCAGTACTTC. It codes for CSAVPTPNIQYF.

The chain couples TRBV5-1 to TRBJ1-3, with TRBD1 as a possible D gene (5 bases). CDR3 size: 15 residues. CDR1 is SGHRS, CDR2 YFSETQ, per germline. Trimming cost V 5 bases and J 0 bases, with 12 bases left between them. The CDR3 DNA follows: TGCGCCAGCAGGATGGGGCAGAGCTCTGGAAACACCATATATTTT. Its protein is CASRMGQSSGNTIYF.

The chain combines TRBV14 with TRBJ1-4; D is unresolved. The CDR3 sequence is 15 residues long. Germline V gene data show CDR1 as SGHDN and CDR2 as FVKESK. Between the trimmed V and J ends, which lost 1 base and 0 bases, there was a span of 6 bases. CDR3 residues: CASSQGVTTNEKLFF. In DNA form, the CDR3 reads TGTGCCAGCAGCCAAGGCGTCACAACTAATGAAAAACTGTTTTTT.

The chain combines TRBV28 with TRBJ1-1, with D unresolved. CDR3 length: 18 amino acids. Germline lookup yields CDR1 MDHEN and CDR2 SYDVKM. Trimming removed 2 bases from V and 5 bases from J, with 24 bases in between. The CDR3 reads CASSLNPVKRGAGTEAFF. In nucleotides, the CDR3 is TGTGCCAGCAGTTTAAACCCGGTCAAACGGGGTGCGGGGACTGAAGCTTTCTTT.

The chain recombines TRBV4-1 with TRBJ2-5; D unresolved. Trimming left V 5 bases short and J 4 bases short, with 11 bases between. CDR3 length: 13 amino acids. Per the germline V gene, CDR1 is MGHRA and CDR2 is YSYEKL. The CDR3 reads CASSSRVAETQYF. The CDR3 coding sequence is TGCGCCAGCAGCTCACGTGTTGCAGAGACCCAGTACTTC.

V usage is TRBV10-3 and J usage is TRBJ1-1; 7 bases fit TRBD1. This CDR3 contains 14 residues. Germline V CDR1 and CDR2: ENHRY, SYGVKD. V trimming: 6 bases; J trimming: 4 bases; junction bases outside the gene matches: 8. The CDR3 protein is CAISEDREITEAFF. The CDR3 coding sequence is TGTGCCATCAGCGAAGACAGGGAGATCACTGAAGCTTTCTTT.

Concerning this clonotype: This could be a read error, since a much larger clone is one nucleotide away. This chain uses TRBV28 with TRBJ1-4; D is ambiguous. The CDR3 has 15 residues. Trimming removed 7 bases from V and 8 bases from J, with 20 bases in between. CDR1 is MDHEN and CDR2 is SYDVKM in the germline V gene. CDR3 sequence: CASNPPNLQREKLFF. The CDR3, as DNA: TGTGCCAGCAACCCTCCTAACCTCCAGAGGGAAAAACTGTTTTTT.

This clonotype was seen at least ten times. The chain recombines TRBV11-1 with TRBJ2-3, with D unclear. With 3 bases removed from V and 1 base from J, the gap between germline ends came to 11 bases. Germline CDR1 reads SGHAT; CDR2 reads FQDESV (reference sequence). The CDR3 has 15 residues. This CDR3 is CASSLSARRTDTQYF. The CDR3 DNA sequence: TGTGCCAGCAGCTTGTCGGCCCGACGCACAGATACGCAGTATTTT. Full variable domain (outside the CDR3, taken from reference TRBV11-1 and TRBJ2-3): EAEVAQSPRYKITEKSQAVAFWCDPISGHATLYWYRQILGQGPELLVQFQDESVVDDSQLPKDRFSAERLKGVDSTLKIQPAELGDSAMYLCASSLSARRTDTQYFGPGTRLTVL.

V gene TRBV7-9 combines with J gene TRBJ2-1; D is undetermined. The CDR3 runs to 19 residues. V lost 3 bases and J lost 2, with 23 bases in between. Germline CDR1 SEHNR, CDR2 FQNEAQ (reference sequence). CDR3 sequence: CASSLNRSFLVIAYNEQFF. As DNA, the CDR3 is TGTGCCAGCAGCTTGAATAGAAGCTTCCTCGTAATCGCCTACAATGAGCAGTTCTTC.

This clonotype was counted at least ten times. V is TRBV4-1 and J is TRBJ1-1, with a tentative D call TRBD1 (6 bases). V lost 3 bases to trimming and J lost 4 bases, with 9 bases between them. CDR1 is MGHRA, CDR2 YSYEKL, per germline. The CDR3 extends over 13 amino acids. DNA for the CDR3: TGCGCCAGCAGCCAGGACAGTTCCACTGAAGCTTTCTTT. As protein: CASSQDSSTEAFF.

This clonotype occurred many times. This chain joins TRBV28 and TRBJ1-5; a possible D gene is TRBD1 (5 bases). The CDR3 is 17 residues long. The germline V gene has CDR1 MDHEN and CDR2 SYDVKM. V lost 5 bases and J lost 1, with 18 bases in between. CDR3 protein: CASSPWGGIGSNQPQHF. The CDR3 DNA follows: TGTGCCAGCAGTCCCTGGGGGGGGATAGGAAGCAATCAGCCCCAGCATTTT.

This clonotype was seen repeatedly, ten times or more. The J gene is TRBJ2-7, the V gene TRBV13; no reliable D call. The CDR3 has 14 amino acids. Germline CDR1 and CDR2: PRHDT and FYEKMQ (reference sequence). The V end lost 0 bases, the J end lost 3 bases, and 9 bases lay between the germline ends. CDR3 in amino acids: CASSLGSDFYEQYF. The CDR3 DNA reads TGTGCCAGCAGCTTAGGTTCCGATTTCTACGAGCAGTACTTC.

To note about this clonotype: A far larger clone is only one base removed, so a read error is likely. The V call is TRBV28, the J call TRBJ2-5, with D hard to call. CDR1 is MDHEN, CDR2 SYDVKM, per germline. CDR3 length: 15 amino acids. CDR3 DNA: TGTGCCAGCAGTTTATCCATGGCCAGCTCCTACGAGCAGCACTTC. Residues: CASSLSMASSYEQHF.